Listed below are T cell receptor beta chains from one sample, sequenced in a study of neurological immune-mediated disorders. TCRdb processed the 5' RACE reads anew with MiXCR; each CDR3 protein has one entry. The table shows 46,000 or so distinct CDR3 sequences, with about a tenth occurring only once. The sample taken for sequencing was PBMCs. The source of these receptors is a middle-aged woman with HTLV-1-associated myelopathy (HAM/TSP). Both conserved end residues are part of each CDR3. The order of the fields is D gene, J gene, V gene, clone size, CDR3 protein, CDR3 DNA. A D gene is named only where the DNA matches it firmly. Rows may omit the clone size; those that give it use once, few, many or a size class.

>TRBD2|TRBJ2-7|TRBV2|many
CASSDGLAGYEQYF
TGTGCCAGCAGTGACGGGCTAGCGGGCTACGAGCAGTACTTC
>.|TRBJ1-1|TRBV27|many
CASGRGPNVAFF
TGTGCCAGTGGCCGGGGACCCAACGTAGCTTTCTTT
>.|TRBJ1-5|TRBV25-1|many
CASSTGYQPQHF
TGTGCCAGCAGTACGGGGTATCAGCCCCAGCATTTT
>.|TRBJ2-1|TRBV5-1|many
CASSLDRNYNEQFF
TGCGCCAGCAGCTTGGACAGGAACTACAATGAGCAGTTCTTC
>.|TRBJ2-2|TRBV5-1|many
CASSLQQGAGELFF
TGCGCCAGCAGCTTGCAACAGGGTGCCGGGGAGCTGTTTTTT
>TRBD1|TRBJ1-6|TRBV5-6|many
CASSLNRGNSPLHF
TGTGCCAGCAGCTTGAACAGGGGTAATTCACCCCTCCACTTT
>.|TRBJ1-5|TRBV5-8|.
CASSSDRNQPQHF
TGTGCCAGCAGCTCCGACCGTAATCAGCCCCAGCATTTT
>TRBD2|TRBJ2-1|TRBV5-1|many
CASSLGDYYNEQFF
TGCGCCAGCAGCTTGGGGGACTACTACAATGAGCAGTTCTTC
>.|TRBJ2-7|TRBV14|many
CASSQARGPYEQYF
TGTGCCAGCAGCCAAGCAAGGGGACCCTACGAGCAGTACTTC
>TRBD2|TRBJ2-1|TRBV12-3/TRBV12-4|many
CASSPGTSGGHSYNEQFF
TGTGCCAGCAGCCCAGGGACTAGCGGGGGCCACTCCTACAATGAGCAGTTCTTC
>.|TRBJ2-1|TRBV12-3/TRBV12-4|many
CASSLTRRDNEQFF
TGTGCCAGCAGTCTGACGCGGCGGGACAATGAGCAGTTCTTC
>TRBD2|TRBJ2-1|TRBV29-1|many
CSDGLAGASYNEQFF
TGCAGCGACGGACTAGCGGGGGCCTCCTACAATGAGCAGTTCTTC
>TRBD1|TRBJ2-1|TRBV6-4|many
CASSDSRDSYNEQFF
TGTGCCAGCAGTGACTCCCGGGACAGCTACAATGAGCAGTTCTTC
>.|TRBJ2-7|TRBV21-1|many
CASSTPAGTGVHEQYF
TGTGCCAGCAGCACCCCCGCCGGGACAGGGGTCCACGAGCAGTACTTC
>.|TRBJ2-7|TRBV7-2|many
CASSQSSYEQYF
TGTGCCAGCAGCCAAAGCTCCTACGAGCAGTACTTC
>TRBD1|TRBJ2-4|TRBV15|many
CATSRGDSFVLAKNIQYF
TGTGCCACCAGCAGAGGGGACAGCTTCGTACTAGCCAAAAACATTCAGTACTTC
>.|TRBJ2-1|TRBV7-9|many
CASSSRNFNEQFF
TGTGCCAGCAGCTCAAGGAATTTCAATGAGCAGTTCTTC
>TRBD1|TRBJ2-1|TRBV29-1|many
CSVEGEFRPGQYNEQFF
TGCAGCGTTGAGGGAGAATTTAGGCCGGGACAGTACAATGAGCAGTTCTTC
>TRBD2|TRBJ2-1|TRBV19|few
CASRISGGQVEQFF
TGTGCCAGCAGGATTAGCGGGGGGCAGGTTGAGCAGTTCTTC
>.|TRBJ1-5|TRBV12-3/TRBV12-4|many
CASSLALGQPQHF
TGTGCCAGCAGTTTAGCTTTGGGTCAGCCCCAGCATTTT
>.|TRBJ2-7|TRBV5-1|.
CASSFGTNSYEQYF
TGCGCCAGCAGCTTTGGCACAAACTCCTACGAGCAGTACTTC
>TRBD2|TRBJ2-5|TRBV7-2|many
CASSPVRGRGVVETQYF
TGTGCCAGCAGCCCGGTGCGGGGGCGGGGGGTTGTAGAGACCCAGTACTTC
>.|TRBJ2-7|TRBV12-3/TRBV12-4|many
CASSFLVTYEQYF
TGTGCCAGCAGTTTCCTCGTAACCTACGAGCAGTACTTC
>TRBD2|TRBJ2-2|TRBV9|many
CASRGLAGGTNTGELFF
TGTGCCAGCAGGGGACTAGCGGGGGGGACGAACACCGGGGAGCTGTTTTTT
>.|TRBJ2-7|TRBV6-1|many
CASSEAWGPSYEQYF
TGTGCCAGCAGTGAAGCGTGGGGGCCCTCCTACGAGCAGTACTTC
>.|TRBJ2-1|TRBV3-1|many
CASSQDRHNEQFF
TGTGCCAGCAGCCAAGATCGCCACAATGAGCAGTTCTTC
>TRBD1|TRBJ2-7|TRBV24-1|many
CATSDQWTGVSHEQYF
TGTGCCACCAGTGATCAATGGACAGGGGTTTCCCACGAGCAGTACTTC
>TRBD2|TRBJ2-3|TRBV6-6|many
CASSYRGLAGGLSTDTQYF
TGTGCCAGCAGTTACCGAGGACTAGCGGGGGGGCTAAGCACAGATACGCAGTATTTT
>.|TRBJ1-3|TRBV4-1|many
CASSQDYQETGNTIYF
TGCGCCAGCAGCCAAGATTATCAGGAGACTGGAAACACCATATATTTT
>TRBD1|TRBJ2-3|TRBV7-2|many
CASRRTGPDTQYF
TGTGCCAGCAGACGGACAGGGCCAGATACGCAGTATTTT
>TRBD1|TRBJ1-2|TRBV7-2|.
CASSVGQGRKNTF
TGTGCCAGCAGCGTGGGACAGGGTAGGAAGAACACCTTC
>TRBD2|TRBJ2-5|TRBV7-8|many
CASSWSGGNQETQYF
TGTGCCAGCAGCTGGAGCGGGGGGAACCAAGAGACCCAGTACTTC
>TRBD1|TRBJ2-7|TRBV6-2/TRBV6-3|.
CASRERLDRFYEQYF
TGTGCCAGCAGGGAGAGGTTGGACAGGTTCTACGAGCAGTACTTC
>.|TRBJ1-3|TRBV29-1|many
CSVDGGANSGNTIYF
TGCAGCGTTGACGGGGGGGCTAACTCTGGAAACACCATATATTTT
>TRBD1|TRBJ2-1|TRBV29-1|many
CSVQGDKQGSRFYEQFF
TGCAGCGTACAGGGGGATAAGCAAGGTTCCCGGTTCTATGAGCAGTTCTTC
>.|TRBJ2-3|TRBV7-2|many
CASSSPTTSTDTQYF
TGTGCCAGCAGCTCCCCAACGACCTCCACAGATACGCAGTATTTT
>TRBD2|TRBJ2-1|TRBV4-2|many
CASSLGTSDEQFF
TGTGCCAGCAGCCTTGGGACTAGCGATGAGCAGTTCTTC
>TRBD1|TRBJ1-4|TRBV5-1|.
CASSQDRAPNEKLIF
TGCGCCAGCAGCCAGGACAGGGCGCCTAATGAAAAACTGATTTTT
>.|TRBJ1-2|TRBV6-5|many
CASSSRTPLSYGYTF
TGTGCCAGCAGTTCCAGGACGCCTCTTAGCTATGGCTACACCTTC
>TRBD1|TRBJ1-1|TRBV18|many
CASSLYSGGAANTEAFF
TGTGCCAGCTCGCTTTACTCAGGGGGCGCGGCGAACACTGAAGCTTTCTTT
>TRBD2|TRBJ2-3|TRBV20-1|few
CSAVYGRGGQGTDTQYF
TGCAGTGCCGTATATGGGCGGGGGGGCCAAGGCACAGATACGCAGTATTTT
>.|TRBJ2-1|TRBV5-1|many
CASSLAVGGGNEQFF
TGCGCCAGCAGCTTGGCTGTTGGTGGAGGAAATGAGCAGTTCTTC